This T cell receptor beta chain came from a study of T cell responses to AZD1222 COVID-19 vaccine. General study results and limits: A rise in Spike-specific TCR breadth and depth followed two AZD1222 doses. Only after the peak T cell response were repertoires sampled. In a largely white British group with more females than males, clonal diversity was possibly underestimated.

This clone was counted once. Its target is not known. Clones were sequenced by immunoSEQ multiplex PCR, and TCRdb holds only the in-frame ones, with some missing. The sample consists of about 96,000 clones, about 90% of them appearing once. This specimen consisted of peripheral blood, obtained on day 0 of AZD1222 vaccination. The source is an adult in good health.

CDR3 loop: CASSQSGAASNQPQHF. CDR3 DNA: TGTGCCAGCAGCCAATCTGGGGCAGCTAGCAATCAGCCCCAGCATTTT. V and J are TRBV4-2 and TRBJ1-5; D might be TRBD1 (5 bases). CDR1 is LGHNA and CDR2 is YNFKEQ in the germline V gene. The CDR3 consists of 16 residues. V was shortened by 2 bases and J by 0 bases, with 11 bases between the two germline ends.